The rows below give T cell receptor beta chains drawn from one sample of a study of shared clonotypes between healthy human individuals. Profiled with immunoSEQ multiplex PCR; TCRdb holds only in-frame clones, not every one. The sample lists about 2 million clones, about 95% occurring once. The source material was naive CD8+ T cells sorted from blood. The receptors derive from a man aged 18 to 30 in good health. Each CDR3 is given with its conserved first and last residue. D genes are given only for firm matches. Clone size appears in some rows only: once, few, many, or a class for an expanded clone.

J,size,V,D,CDR3,DNA
TRBJ2-7,NA,TRBV5-6,TRBD1,CASSSLGTGSYEQYF,TGTGCCAGCAGCTCGTTAGGGACAGGCTCCTACGAGCAGTACTTC
TRBJ1-1,NA,TRBV30,TRBD1,CAWSSRGLTEAFF,TGTGCCTGGAGTTCCAGGGGGCTCACTGAAGCTTTCTTT
TRBJ2-5,NA,TRBV13,NA,CASSSNTGARETQYF,TGTGCCAGCAGCTCCAACACGGGGGCTAGGGAGACCCAGTACTTC
TRBJ2-2,NA,TRBV5-4,NA,CASIVQGGTGELFF,TGTGCCAGCATAGTGCAGGGGGGCACCGGGGAGCTGTTTTTT
TRBJ2-7,NA,TRBV14,TRBD1,CASSRPGQGSYEQYF,TGTGCCAGCAGCCGCCCGGGACAGGGGTCCTACGAGCAGTACTTC
TRBJ1-1,once,TRBV7-8,TRBD1,CASSLLGQYLEAFF,TGTGCCAGCAGCTTATTGGGACAGTACCTAGAAGCTTTCTTT
TRBJ2-7,once,TRBV29-1,TRBD1,CSVEDRGTGYNEQYF,TGCAGCGTTGAAGATCGAGGGACAGGGTATAACGAGCAGTACTTC
TRBJ2-5,NA,TRBV28,NA,CASSWRLRGETQYF,TGTGCCAGCAGCTGGCGCCTGAGGGGAGAGACCCAGTACTTC
TRBJ2-1,NA,TRBV6-1,NA,CASSEDDRRQFF,TGTGCCAGCAGTGAAGACGACCGCCGGCAGTTCTTC
TRBJ2-3,NA,TRBV10-3,NA,CAISVGSGSTDTQYF,TGTGCCATCAGTGTGGGTAGCGGAAGCACAGATACGCAGTATTTT
TRBJ2-6,NA,TRBV10-3,NA,CAIPGPGANVLTF,TGTGCCATCCCGGGCCCTGGGGCCAACGTCCTGACTTTC
TRBJ2-3,NA,TRBV11-2,NA,CASSGVAQYF,TGTGCCAGCAGCGGGGTGGCGCAGTATTTT
TRBJ2-7,NA,TRBV13,TRBD1,CASLGQGAYEQYF,TGTGCCAGCCTGGGACAGGGGGCCTACGAGCAGTACTTC
TRBJ2-1,NA,TRBV5-6,NA,CASSPRGSVYEQFF,TGTGCCAGCAGCCCGAGAGGGAGCGTCTATGAGCAGTTCTTC
TRBJ1-2,NA,TRBV7-9,NA,CASSFSGTGKVGGGYTF,TGTGCCAGCAGCTTTAGTGGCACAGGGAAAGTCGGTGGTGGCTACACCTTC
TRBJ1-2,NA,TRBV19,NA,CASSTPQGVGYGYTF,TGTGCCAGTAGTACACCACAGGGAGTCGGCTATGGCTACACCTTC
TRBJ1-4,NA,TRBV28,NA,CASSYQGEKLFF,TGTGCCAGCAGTTACCAAGGAGAAAAACTGTTTTTT
TRBJ2-5,NA,TRBV9,NA,CASSLIAGPERETQYF,TGTGCCAGCAGCCTTATCGCGGGCCCCGAGAGGGAGACCCAGTACTTC
TRBJ2-7,NA,TRBV9,NA,CASSGGSGDIYEQYF,TGTGCCAGCAGCGGGGGCAGCGGCGATATCTACGAGCAGTACTTC
TRBJ1-2,few,TRBV9,TRBD1,CASSGTGPYGYTF,TGTGCCAGCAGCGGGACAGGCCCCTATGGCTACACCTTC
TRBJ1-5,NA,TRBV6-5,NA,CASSYSSNSQPQHF,TGTGCCAGCAGTTACTCCAGTAATTCTCAGCCCCAGCATTTT
TRBJ2-2,NA,TRBV6-5,TRBD2,CASSLGLAGAGELFF,TGTGCCAGCAGCTTGGGACTAGCGGGCGCCGGGGAGCTGTTTTTT
TRBJ2-7,NA,TRBV4-1,NA,CASSQEVDPTYEQYF,TGCGCCAGCAGCCAAGAGGTGGACCCAACCTACGAGCAGTACTTC
TRBJ2-2,NA,TRBV2,TRBD1,CASSEQGARTGELFF,TGTGCCAGCAGTGAGCAGGGGGCGCGAACCGGGGAGCTGTTTTTT
TRBJ1-2,NA,TRBV5-4,TRBD1,CASSSGTGAPFNYGYTF,TGTGCCAGCAGCTCCGGGACAGGGGCCCCTTTTAACTATGGCTACACCTTC
TRBJ1-6,NA,TRBV9,NA,CASSVGTSYNSPLHF,TGTGCCAGCAGCGTAGGGACATCTTATAATTCACCCCTCCACTTT
TRBJ2-7,NA,TRBV27,TRBD1,CASSPGQGSSYEQYF,TGTGCCAGCAGTCCAGGACAGGGCAGCTCCTACGAGCAGTACTTC
TRBJ2-7,NA,TRBV6-1,TRBD2,CASSDPGLAGNEQYF,TGTGCCAGCAGTGACCCGGGACTAGCGGGAAACGAGCAGTACTTC
TRBJ1-2,NA,TRBV25-1,NA,CASRTHLWVGGYGYTF,TGTGCCAGCAGGACCCACTTATGGGTCGGGGGCTATGGCTACACCTTC
TRBJ2-4,NA,TRBV12-5,NA,CASGLGQVGRKLAKNIQYF,TGTGCTAGTGGTTTGGGCCAAGTGGGACGGAAGCTAGCCAAAAACATTCAGTACTTC
TRBJ2-7,NA,TRBV7-2,NA,CASSPAYSSLPDEQYF,TGTGCCAGCAGCCCGGCCTATAGCTCCCTCCCGGACGAGCAGTACTTC
TRBJ2-2,NA,TRBV9,TRBD2,CASSVPGLAGAPNTGELFF,TGTGCCAGCAGCGTCCCGGGACTAGCGGGAGCCCCGAACACCGGGGAGCTGTTTTTT
TRBJ2-1,NA,TRBV30,NA,CAWSHASNEQFF,TGTGCCTGGAGCCACGCAAGCAATGAGCAGTTCTTC
TRBJ2-7,NA,TRBV28,NA,CASSPRGGLGDEQYF,TGTGCCAGCAGTCCCCGGGGCGGCCTGGGGGACGAGCAGTACTTC
TRBJ2-3,NA,TRBV7-3,TRBD2,CASSQKLAGGADTQYF,TGTGCCAGCAGCCAAAAACTAGCGGGGGGCGCAGATACGCAGTATTTT
TRBJ2-7,NA,TRBV29-1,TRBD2,CSVGTSGRTYEQYF,TGCAGCGTTGGAACTAGCGGGAGAACGTACGAGCAGTACTTC
TRBJ2-7,NA,TRBV30,NA,CAWKGIYEQYF,TGTGCCTGGAAGGGGATCTACGAGCAGTACTTC
TRBJ2-7,NA,TRBV27,TRBD1,CASSGDRVSYEQYF,TGTGCCAGCAGCGGGGACAGGGTCTCCTACGAGCAGTACTTC
TRBJ2-2,NA,TRBV7-9,NA,CASSLGMGTNTGELFF,TGTGCCAGCAGCTTAGGGATGGGGACGAACACCGGGGAGCTGTTTTTT
TRBJ2-5,NA,TRBV6-1,NA,CASTGIYQETQYF,TGTGCCAGCACGGGGATATACCAAGAGACCCAGTACTTC
TRBJ1-5,NA,TRBV6-1,TRBD1,CASNTGDSNQPQHF,TGTGCCAGCAATACAGGGGACAGCAATCAGCCCCAGCATTTT
TRBJ2-1,NA,TRBV27,NA,CASSPQVVGGRAPRANEQFF,TGTGCCAGCAGTCCGCAAGTCGTGGGGGGCCGGGCCCCGCGGGCCAATGAGCAGTTCTTC
TRBJ2-5,NA,TRBV10-2,TRBD2,CASTLAGDQETQYF,TGCGCCAGCACCTTAGCGGGGGACCAAGAGACCCAGTACTTC
TRBJ1-4,NA,TRBV14,NA,CASSQGVAATNEKLFF,TGTGCCAGCAGCCAAGGGGTAGCCGCAACTAATGAAAAACTGTTTTTT
TRBJ2-7,NA,TRBV29-1,NA,CSVAHGAGPYEQYF,TGCAGCGTTGCCCATGGGGCAGGGCCCTACGAGCAGTACTTC
TRBJ2-7,NA,TRBV19,NA,CASNLAWGNEQYF,TGTGCCAGTAATCTCGCTTGGGGGAACGAGCAGTACTTC
TRBJ1-5,once,TRBV7-2,NA,CASSVQGLGQPQHF,TGTGCCAGCAGCGTACAGGGCTTAGGTCAGCCCCAGCATTTT
TRBJ2-7,NA,TRBV14,NA,CASSVTSAEQYF,TGTGCCAGCAGCGTAACTAGTGCCGAGCAGTACTTC
TRBJ2-7,NA,TRBV7-9,TRBD2,CASSPGLAGYEQYF,TGTGCCAGCAGCCCGGGACTAGCGGGCTACGAGCAGTACTTC
TRBJ1-1,NA,TRBV7-8,TRBD1,CASSSRLSGTEIMNTEAFF,TGTGCCAGCAGCTCGCGCCTTTCCGGGACAGAGATAATGAACACTGAAGCTTTCTTT
TRBJ2-7,NA,TRBV15,NA,CATSTHTGRDRIKSYEQYF,TGTGCCACCAGCACACATACCGGGAGGGACAGAATCAAATCCTACGAGCAGTACTTC
TRBJ1-1,NA,TRBV29-1,NA,CSGRGGGDAEAFF,TGCAGCGGGCGTGGAGGGGGTGACGCTGAAGCTTTCTTT
TRBJ2-7,NA,TRBV30,TRBD1,CAWSRTGVGYEQYF,TGTGCCTGGAGTCGGACAGGGGTCGGGTACGAGCAGTACTTC
TRBJ1-2,NA,TRBV6-1,NA,CASRTRETASYGYTF,TGTGCCAGCAGGACAAGGGAGACAGCATCCTATGGCTACACCTTC
TRBJ2-7,NA,TRBV9,NA,CASSVADTASYEQYF,TGTGCCAGCAGCGTAGCGGACACAGCCTCCTACGAGCAGTACTTC